This section outlines one T cell receptor beta chain sequence together with its context. CDR3 length: 13 amino acids. Germline V gene sequence: CDR1 SEHNR, CDR2 FQNEAQ (reference sequence). Trimming removed 4 bases from V and 8 bases from J; junction bases left unmatched: 4. This specimen comes from a study of blood T cell repertoires in COVID-19. As processed by the authors: Estimation of nucleated cell counts relied on the amplification of reference gene primers. Generated by immunoSEQ multiplex PCR, the TCRdb table keeps only in-frame clones and is missing some. V and J calls plus clone size are reproduced from that table; the DNA served to infer D and trimming. This sample has fewer than 350,000 clones, with approximately 88% found just once.

The specimen sequenced was PBMCs or T cells enriched from blood (not recorded which). The receptor comes from a woman aged 40 to 50 who had recovered from COVID-19. The V call is TRBV7-9, the J call TRBJ2-4, with 8 bases that match TRBD1. The CDR3 protein is CASSSGGTDIQYF. CDR3 nucleotide sequence: TGTGCCAGCAGCTCAGGGGGCACGGACATTCAGTACTTC.